This T cell receptor (beta chain) was sequenced in a study of CD8 T cells in ankylosing spondylitis. Study-level points and caveats: Characteristic, it appeared, of ankylosing spondylitis blood was a TCR beta motif of roughly eight highly homologous variants. Matched synovial fluid from ankylosing spondylitis patients was reported to be enriched for disease-linked clones.

Researchers built TCR beta libraries using quantitative 5'-RACE with molecular barcodes. MiXCR, applied by TCRdb to the 5' RACE reads, yields one record per CDR3 protein. The sample shows around 440,000 distinct CDR3 sequences, 15% to 20% of them seen only once. A word on this clonotype: Its antigen is unidentified.

The length of the CDR3 is 15 residues. Germline V lookup: CDR1 SEHNR, CDR2 FQNEAQ (reference sequence). Germline trimming cut 5 bases from V and 7 bases from J; bases unmatched to any gene: 6. The specimen sequenced was blood, either unsorted or a sorted T cell fraction (not recorded which). The sequence was collected from a male donor with ankylosing spondylitis. The chain couples TRBV7-9 to TRBJ2-7; 15 bases are a match to TRBD2. The CDR3 nucleotides read TGTGCCAGCAGCCGGACTAGCGGGGGGGCAGTTGAGCAGTACTTC. Amino acids: CASSRTSGGAVEQYF.